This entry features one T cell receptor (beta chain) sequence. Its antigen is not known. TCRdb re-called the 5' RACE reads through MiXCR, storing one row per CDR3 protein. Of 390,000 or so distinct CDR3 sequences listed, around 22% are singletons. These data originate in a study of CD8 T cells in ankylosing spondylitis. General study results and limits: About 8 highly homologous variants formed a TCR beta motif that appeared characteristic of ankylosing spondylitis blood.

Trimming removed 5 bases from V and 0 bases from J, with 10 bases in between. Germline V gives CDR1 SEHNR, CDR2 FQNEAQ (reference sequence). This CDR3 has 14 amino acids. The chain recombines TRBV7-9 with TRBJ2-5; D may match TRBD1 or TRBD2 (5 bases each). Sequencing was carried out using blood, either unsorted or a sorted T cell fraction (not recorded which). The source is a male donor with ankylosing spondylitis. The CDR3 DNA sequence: TGTGCCAGCAGCCCCGGGGCAGACCAAGAGACCCAGTACTTC. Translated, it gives CASSPGADQETQYF.